This T cell receptor beta chain was observed in a study of T cells in Graves' hyperthyroidism and ophthalmopathy. General study points: Before onset, by a median of approximately 5.9 months, the model predicted ophthalmopathy. Among thyroid clonotypes expanded above 0.001, most also appeared in blood. In the analysis, a 13 V-J model separated ophthalmopathy from stable hyperthyroidism.

A word on this clonotype: The target antigen is unknown. At one end, the junction sequence differs from germline, possibly due to a read error.

The germline CDR1 and CDR2 sequences are SGHVS and FQNEAQ. The CDR3 contains 13 residues. Those patients with uncontrolled infection, other autoimmune disease, pregnancy or lactation were excluded. Amplified TCR beta CDR3 regions came from RNA transcripts. A set of HTBI primers served as the primers for a first-round RT-PCR of the TCR CDR3. TCRdb processed the multiplex PCR reads anew with MiXCR; each CDR3 protein has one entry. The table includes roughly 500,000 distinct CDR3 sequences, approximately 44% detected once. Sample: peripheral blood or thyroid tissue (not recorded which). This TCR was sampled from an adult woman with Graves' disease, either hyperthyroidism or ophthalmopathy (not recorded which). The chain recombines TRBV7-8 with TRBJ2-6; D is uncertain. CDR3 residues: CASSLARLNTEAF. The CDR3 nucleotides read TGTGCCAGCAGCTTAGCGCGGCTGAACACTGAAGCTTTC.